The source of this T cell receptor (beta chain) is a study of response to subunit inactivated influenza vaccine. Broader study findings: Authors proposed each seasonal influenza vaccination draws in few new T cells.

This clonotype appeared a few times. Its specificity is unknown. The CDR3 sequence is 16 residues long. The ends were cut back, 2 bases at V and 4 bases at J, with 15 bases in the middle. Germline CDR1 is MGHRA and CDR2 is YSYEKL. One entry per CDR3 protein, called by TCRdb with MiXCR from the RT-PCR reads. Found here are fewer than 200,000 distinct CDR3 sequences, about 9% of them singletons; the top ten hold 9.5% to 13%. The TCR was taken from a man aged 50-60 years who received an inactivated influenza vaccine. This material consisted of non-naive T cells sorted from PBMCs, taken on the day of vaccination. The chain carries TRBV4-1 and TRBJ1-5, with a tentative D call TRBD1 (5 bases). This CDR3 reads CASSQTLLRGNQPQHF. The CDR3 region has the DNA TGCGCCAGCAGCCAAACGCTTCTGAGGGGTAATCAGCCCCAGCATTTT.